These 17 T cell receptor beta chains were all obtained from the same sample, sequenced in a study of shared clonotypes between healthy human individuals (TCRdb year 2020). Library prep was done by the immunoSEQ multiplex PCR assay. In TCRdb, the immuneACCESS table is reduced to in-frame sequences with V and J assigned. These tables do not hold every clone; where another copy was compared, an unresolved V gene accounts for under half, and the others remain unexplained. The sample contains millions of clones, approximately 95% of them found a single time. The ten largest clonotypes hold 0.39% of the sample. The specimen sequenced was naive CD4+ T cells from PBMCs. The cell subset or site label on this specimen signifies: CD45RA+ positively selected. The receptors were gathered from a man between 18 and 35 years old in good health. Some clones in this sample may be carry-over from other donors' samples.

On this clone: The sample contains more than one DNA sequence encoding this CDR3. V is TRBV10-2 and J is TRBJ1-5; no clear D. V was pared by 4 bases and J by 4 bases, with 8 bases between. CDR3 size: 13 residues. Per the germline V gene, CDR1 is WSHSY and CDR2 is SAAADI. The CDR3 sequence: CASSGQGNQPQHF. In nucleotides, the CDR3 is TGCGCCAGCAGTGGACAAGGAAATCAGCCCCAGCATTTT.

V and J are TRBV28 and TRBJ2-1; TRBD2 agrees at 8 bases. Trimming took 6 bases from V and 7 from J; bases not matched to a gene: 5. The CDR3 extends over 13 amino acids. Germline V gives CDR1 MDHEN, CDR2 SYDVKM. The CDR3 bases are TGTGCCAGCAGAGGAGCGGGAGTTAATGAGCAGTTCTTC. As protein: CASRGAGVNEQFF. The whole variable domain, remainder taken from reference TRBV28 and TRBJ2-1, is DVKVTQSSRYLVKRTGEKVFLECVQDMDHENMFWYRQDPGLGLRLIYFSYDVKMKEKGDIPEGYSVSREKKERFSLILESASTNQTSMYLCASRGAGVNEQFFGPGTRLTVL.

On this clone itself: Other DNA sequences in the sample encode the same CDR3. V and J are TRBV6-1 and TRBJ2-7, with 7 bases aligning to TRBD1. The ends lost 0 bases at V and 4 bases at J; junction bases unmatched: 3. Looked up from germline, CDR1 is MNHNS and CDR2 is SASEGT. The CDR3 is made up of 14 amino acids. Here the CDR3 DNA reads TGTGCCAGCAGTGAAGCGGTCAGGGGGTACGAGCAGTACTTC. Protein: CASSEAVRGYEQYF.

The chain recombines TRBV6-6 with TRBJ1-2, with unresolved D. The CDR3 sequence is 13 residues long. V was cut by 4 bases and J by 3 bases, with 9 bases left in between. The germline V gene encodes CDR1 MNHNY and CDR2 SVGAGI (reference sequence). The CDR3 DNA follows: TGTGCCAGCAGTTCGACTTTTTACTATGGCTACACCTTC. It specifies CASSSTFYYGYTF.

This sequence joins TRBV6-1 and TRBJ1-5, with D maybe TRBD1 (5 bases). Germline V gene sequence: CDR1 MNHNS, CDR2 SASEGT. CDR3 length: 13 residues. V shed 2 bases and J shed 5 bases, with 7 bases lying between them. The CDR3 bases are TGTGCCAGCAGTGAACAGGGCCATCAGCCCCAGCATTTT. Translated: CASSEQGHQPQHF.

The V and J genes are TRBV19 and TRBJ1-4, with D possibly TRBD1 on 6 matching bases. In germline, CDR1 is LNHDA, CDR2 SQIVND (reference sequence). V lost 3 bases, J lost 3 bases, and 11 bases lay in between. This CDR3 has 15 residues. CDR3: CASSMRGLANEKLFF. The CDR3 nucleotides read TGTGCCAGTAGTATGCGGGGGCTAGCTAATGAAAAACTGTTTTTT.

This clone has just one count. This sequence joins TRBV7-9 and TRBJ2-7, with 11 nucleotides matching TRBD2. V dropped 5 bases and J dropped 5; count of bases not matched to a gene: 17. Germline CDR1 reads SEHNR; CDR2 reads FQNEAQ (reference sequence). This CDR3 spans 18 amino acids. CDR3 residues: CASSLASGTSGPSHEQYF. The CDR3 nucleotides read TGTGCCAGCAGCCTGGCCTCCGGGACTAGCGGACCTAGCCACGAGCAGTACTTC.

This chain joins TRBV30 and TRBJ2-7, with 15 nucleotides matching TRBD2. With V trimmed by 2 bases and J by 2 bases, 7 bases remained unmatched. The length of the CDR3 is 17 residues. The germline V gene encodes CDR1 GTSNPN and CDR2 SVGIG (reference sequence). CDR3 sequence (DNA): TGTGCCTGGAGTCCAGGGTGGACTAGCGGGAGGGCCTACGAGCAGTACTTC. Translated, it gives CAWSPGWTSGRAYEQYF. Looking up the rest from reference TRBV30 and TRBJ2-7 gives the full variable domain: SQTIHQWPATLVQPVGSPLSLECTVEGTSNPNLYWYRQAAGRGLQLLFYSVGIGQISSEVPQNLSASRPQDRQFILSSKKLLLSDSGFYLCAWSPGWTSGRAYEQYFGPGTRLTVT.

The chain uses TRBV9 and TRBJ2-1, with 8 bases that match TRBD1. Losses at the gene ends were 4 bases for V and 6 bases for J; bases not matched to a gene: 15. Germline values: CDR1 SGDLS, CDR2 YYNGEE. This CDR3 contains 17 residues. For the CDR3, the DNA is TGTGCCAGCAGCACCGGCCCAGGGGGCCAAGTCACCAATGAGCAGTTCTTC. This translates into CASSTGPGGQVTNEQFF.

The chain recombines TRBV28 with TRBJ2-1; 7 nucleotides align to TRBD1. Germline CDR1 reads MDHEN; CDR2 reads SYDVKM. The CDR3 is made up of 15 amino acids. V trimming: 6 bases; J trimming: 5 bases; junction bases outside the gene matches: 10. The CDR3 nucleotides are TGTGCCAGCAGCCGAAGGGGGCTTTTTAACAATGAGCAGTTCTTC. It translates to CASSRRGLFNNEQFF.

The chain links TRBV4-2 to TRBJ2-7; 15 bases are a match to TRBD2. CDR1 LGHNA and CDR2 YNFKEQ come from the germline V gene. CDR3 length equals 17 residues. Germline trimming cut 4 bases from V and 3 bases from J; bases unmatched to any gene: 7. CDR3 loop: CASSLPRTSGGVYEQYF. The CDR3 DNA sequence: TGTGCCAGCAGCCTTCCAAGGACTAGCGGGGGGGTCTACGAGCAGTACTTC.

The gene calls are TRBV5-5 and TRBJ2-7; D might be TRBD2 (6 bases). CDR1 and CDR2 from the germline V gene are SGHKS and YYEKEE (reference sequence). The CDR3 consists of 16 residues. V was shortened by 4 bases and J by 0 bases, with 17 bases between the two germline ends. CDR3 sequence: CASSKDLADLSYEQYF. CDR3 nucleotide sequence: TGTGCCAGCAGCAAGGATTTAGCGGACCTCTCCTACGAGCAGTACTTC.

CDR3 sequence reads: CAWSPPHGGGTQYF. The CDR3 region has the DNA TGTGCCTGGAGTCCTCCCCATGGGGGAGGGACCCAGTACTTC. This chain connects TRBV30 to TRBJ2-5; D perhaps matches TRBD2 (6 bases). V lost 2 bases and J 7 bases, leaving 17 bases between the germline ends. Germline values: CDR1 GTSNPN, CDR2 SVGIG (reference sequence). This CDR3 spans 14 amino acids.

This chain connects TRBV7-9 to TRBJ2-7, with 7 positions matching TRBD1. The CDR3 has 15 amino acids. Trimming at V came to 5 bases and at J to 7 bases, leaving 14 bases not matched to a gene. Germline loops: CDR1 SEHNR, CDR2 FQNEAQ (reference sequence). The CDR3 is CASSTGQSPSGEQYF. For the CDR3, the DNA is TGTGCCAGCAGCACGGGACAGAGTCCCTCCGGTGAGCAGTACTTC.

The gene calls are TRBV28 and TRBJ2-7; TRBD2 matches at 7 bases. This CDR3 spans 15 amino acids. V lost 2 bases, J lost 0 bases, and 4 bases stayed unmatched. CDR1 MDHEN and CDR2 SYDVKM come from the germline V gene. The CDR3 is CASSLPGGTSYEQYF. The CDR3 nucleotides read TGTGCCAGCAGTTTACCGGGGGGTACCTCCTACGAGCAGTACTTC.

The chain has TRBV6-5 and TRBJ1-1; possibly TRBD1 for D (6 bases). The V gene's germline CDR1 is MNHEY and CDR2 SVGAGI. The V and J ends lost 0 bases and 3 bases respectively, with 11 bases between them. The CDR3 sequence is 15 residues long. This chain's CDR3 is CASSYSRGADTEAFF. CDR3 in DNA: TGTGCCAGCAGTTACTCTCGGGGGGCGGACACTGAAGCTTTCTTT.

This chain connects TRBV19 to TRBJ1-5, with D tentatively TRBD1 (6 bases). Trimming pared 0 bases from V and 2 bases from J, leaving 11 bases between. The CDR3 covers 16 residues. CDR1 LNHDA and CDR2 SQIVND come from the germline V gene (reference sequence). CDR3 nucleotides: TGTGCCAGTAGTATAGATAGCAGGGGAGGCAATCAGCCCCAGCATTTT. Its translation: CASSIDSRGGNQPQHF.